The T cell receptor (beta chain) described here comes from a study of blood T cell repertoires in COVID-19. Germline CDR1 reads SGHDT; CDR2 reads YYEEEE. V gave up 2 bases and J gave up 0 bases; unmatched junction bases: 4. The CDR3 sequence is 15 residues long. Sequenced by immunoSEQ multiplex PCR; TCRdb stores in-frame clones only, minus some. The table lists some 340,000 clones, about 86% of them singletons. The sequence was collected from a man younger than 45 with active or convalescent COVID-19. What was sequenced was peripheral blood. V is TRBV5-6 and J is TRBJ2-7, with 8 bases that match TRBD2. DNA of the CDR3: TGTGCCAGCAGCTTAGCGGGAGTGAGCTCCTACGAGCAGTACTTC. Residues: CASSLAGVSSYEQYF.